This T cell receptor beta chain is drawn from a study of shared clonotypes between healthy human individuals. On the study more broadly: Researchers assigned three CD4 naive, three CD4 memory, two CD8 naive and one CD8 memory plate to each donor.

The assay was immunoSEQ multiplex PCR, and TCRdb's table has in-frame clones only and misses some. The table shows some 500,000 clones, with less than 96% occurring only once. The CDR3 runs to 16 residues. CDR1 and CDR2 (germline): MGHDK, SYGVNS. The ends lost 5 bases at V and 8 bases at J; junction bases unmatched: 9. This clonotype was sampled from a woman in her twenties or thirties in good health. V usage is TRBV25-1 and J usage is TRBJ2-5, with 15 bases aligning to TRBD2. The source material was naive CD4+ T cells sorted from blood. The subset here: CD45RA+ positively selected. The CDR3 loop is CASSPSGTSGRTTQYF. In DNA, the CDR3 is TGTGCCAGCAGTCCCTCTGGGACTAGCGGGAGGACTACCCAGTACTTC.